A selection of T cell receptor beta chains follows, all from one sample in a study of regulatory and conventional T cells in RAG deficiency. Clones were sequenced by immunoSEQ multiplex PCR, and TCRdb holds only the in-frame ones, with some missing. The profile shows roughly 35,000 clones, around 91% of them singletons. These data are also associated with another study on regulatory T cells.

The sample was CD8+ T cells sorted from blood. The receptors stem from a human donor in good health. Both conserved end residues are part of each CDR3. The D gene is left open where the match is weak. Clone size is given for some rows only: seen once, a few or many times, or a class if the clone is expanded.

clone_size | d_call | j_call | v_call | cdr3_aa | cdr3_nt
few | TRBD2 | TRBJ2-3 | TRBV9 | CASSVVGLAGGRDTQYF | TGTGCCAGCAGCGTAGTAGGACTAGCGGGGGGGCGCGATACGCAGTATTTT
few | NA | TRBJ1-3 | TRBV5-1 | CASSLGQASGNTIYF | TGCGCCAGCAGCTTGGGACAGGCCTCTGGAAACACCATATATTTT
NA | NA | TRBJ2-3 | TRBV10-3 | CAISDGLSGDTQYF | TGTGCCATCAGTGATGGACTCTCCGGGGATACGCAGTATTTT
NA | NA | TRBJ2-7 | TRBV28 | CASSVPKSEQYF | TGTGCCAGCAGTGTACCCAAATCCGAGCAGTACTTC
NA | NA | TRBJ2-7 | TRBV5-5 | CASSLVSGRGSYEQYF | TGTGCCAGCAGCTTAGTTTCGGGGAGAGGGTCCTACGAGCAGTACTTC
NA | NA | TRBJ1-5 | TRBV6-5 | CASSYGLGNNQPQHF | TGTGCCAGCAGTTACGGACTAGGGAACAATCAGCCCCAGCATTTT
NA | NA | TRBJ1-2 | TRBV19 | CAIPDGNYGYTF | TGTGCCATTCCGGACGGAAACTATGGCTACACCTTC
NA | NA | TRBJ2-7 | TRBV5-4 | CASSLLASYEQYF | TGTGCCAGCAGCTTGCTCGCCTCCTACGAGCAGTACTTC
few | TRBD2 | TRBJ2-2 | TRBV2 | CALRRGGGTGELFF | TGTGCCCTAAGGCGGGGGGGTGGCACCGGGGAGCTGTTTTTT
NA | TRBD2 | TRBJ2-7 | TRBV5-5 | CASSPRGSGSFTLYEQYF | TGTGCCAGCAGCCCTAGGGGTAGCGGGTCTTTCACGCTATACGAGCAGTACTTC
few | TRBD2 | TRBJ2-3 | TRBV7-2 | CASSLRTSGGTDTQYF | TGTGCCAGCAGCCTCCGGACTAGCGGGGGCACAGATACGCAGTATTTT
NA | NA | TRBJ1-1 | TRBV7-3 | CASSYLYRTTRGAFF | TGTGCCAGCAGCTACCTTTATCGGACCACACGGGGAGCTTTCTTT
NA | NA | TRBJ1-1 | TRBV4-1 | CASSQENRGYTEAFF | TGCGCCAGCAGCCAAGAAAATAGAGGTTACACTGAAGCTTTCTTT
NA | TRBD2 | TRBJ2-1 | TRBV5-6 | CASSWEASGLAANEQFF | TGTGCCAGCAGCTGGGAGGCTAGCGGTTTGGCGGCCAATGAGCAGTTCTTC
NA | NA | TRBJ2-7 | TRBV6-1 | CASTNWGFAYEQYF | TGTGCCAGCACTAACTGGGGTTTCGCCTACGAGCAGTACTTC
NA | NA | TRBJ1-1 | TRBV7-6 | CASSLTDGTQGAFF | TGTGCCAGCAGCTTAACAGACGGAACCCAAGGAGCTTTCTTT
NA | NA | TRBJ2-3 | TRBV5-4 | CASSVGGVGLDTQYF | TGTGCCAGCAGCGTTGGGGGTGTGGGATTGGATACGCAGTATTTT
NA | NA | TRBJ1-2 | TRBV5-1 | CASSLEAARGGYTF | TGCGCCAGCAGCTTGGAGGCAGCCCGTGGGGGCTACACCTTC
NA | NA | TRBJ1-2 | TRBV25-1 | CASSDGYGYTF | TGTGCCAGCAGTGATGGATACGGCTACACCTTC
NA | TRBD1 | TRBJ2-7 | TRBV5-1 | CASSVYRTGAYEQYF | TGCGCCAGCAGCGTGTACAGGACAGGGGCCTACGAGCAGTACTTC
NA | NA | TRBJ1-6 | TRBV5-1 | CASSLAGTGTGSPLHF | TGCGCCAGCAGCTTGGCCGGCACCGGGACGGGTTCACCCCTCCACTTT
NA | NA | TRBJ2-7 | TRBV19 | CASSRVVSYEQYF | TGTGCCAGTAGTAGGGTGGTGTCCTACGAGCAGTACTTC
NA | NA | TRBJ1-1 | TRBV4-1 | CASSQVMNTEAFF | TGCGCCAGCAGCCAAGTGATGAACACTGAAGCTTTCTTT
NA | TRBD2 | TRBJ2-1 | TRBV27 | CASSGDPGLAGPSSYNEQFF | TGTGCCAGCAGCGGGGATCCGGGACTAGCGGGGCCAAGCTCCTACAATGAGCAGTTCTTC
NA | NA | TRBJ1-1 | TRBV27 | CASSTGMTEAFF | TGTGCCAGCAGTACAGGGATGACTGAAGCTTTCTTT
NA | NA | TRBJ1-4 | TRBV5-1 | CASSLGADEKLFF | TGCGCCAGCAGCCTTGGGGCGGATGAAAAACTGTTTTTT
NA | TRBD1 | TRBJ1-3 | TRBV5-1 | CASSLAWQHRGPSSGNTIYF | TGCGCCAGCAGCTTGGCCTGGCAACACAGGGGGCCGAGCTCTGGAAACACCATATATTTT
NA | TRBD1 | TRBJ1-2 | TRBV5-6 | CASSSTGMGYTF | TGTGCCAGCAGTTCGACAGGGATGGGCTACACCTTC
NA | NA | TRBJ2-3 | TRBV7-3 | CASRPDNTDTQYF | TGTGCCAGCAGACCGGACAACACAGATACGCAGTATTTT
NA | TRBD2 | TRBJ2-7 | TRBV11-2 | CASSPPGTSGNYEQYF | TGTGCCAGCAGCCCCCCCGGGACTAGCGGGAACTACGAGCAGTACTTC
NA | NA | TRBJ2-7 | TRBV4-1 | CASRLGPHTYEQYF | TGCGCCAGTAGGCTCGGACCCCATACCTACGAGCAGTACTTC
NA | NA | TRBJ1-4 | TRBV9 | CASSAGQRATNEKLFF | TGTGCCAGCAGCGCCGGACAGAGAGCAACTAATGAAAAACTGTTTTTT
NA | NA | TRBJ2-1 | TRBV2 | CASSEARLGEQFF | TGTGCCAGCAGTGAAGCTCGGCTGGGTGAGCAGTTCTTC
NA | NA | TRBJ2-7 | TRBV25-1 | CASISYEQYF | TGTGCCAGCATCTCCTACGAGCAGTACTTC
NA | NA | TRBJ2-7 | TRBV9 | CASSVGGSANEQYF | TGTGCCAGCAGCGTAGGAGGGAGTGCGAACGAGCAGTACTTC
NA | TRBD1 | TRBJ2-1 | TRBV6-4 | CASSPDRVYNEQFF | TGTGCCAGCAGCCCGGACAGGGTATACAATGAGCAGTTCTTC
NA | TRBD1 | TRBJ1-2 | TRBV2 | CASSVRQGAYYGYTF | TGTGCCAGCAGTGTTCGGCAGGGGGCGTACTATGGCTACACCTTC
NA | NA | TRBJ2-3 | TRBV12-5 | CASGLVGVLVITDTQYF | TGTGCTAGTGGTTTGGTGGGGGTTTTAGTAATCACAGATACGCAGTATTTT
NA | TRBD1 | TRBJ1-5 | TRBV19 | CASSIEKGAGNQPQHF | TGTGCCAGTAGTATAGAGAAGGGGGCAGGGAATCAGCCCCAGCATTTT
once | TRBD2 | TRBJ2-1 | TRBV7-3 | CASSFGLAGYNEQFF | TGTGCCAGCAGCTTCGGGCTAGCGGGCTACAATGAGCAGTTCTTC
NA | TRBD1 | TRBJ1-1 | TRBV19 | CASSRTGRTEAFF | TGTGCCAGTAGTAGGACAGGGAGGACTGAAGCTTTCTTT
NA | NA | TRBJ2-7 | TRBV28 | CASSSNRNDEQYF | TGTGCCAGCAGTTCAAACAGGAACGACGAGCAGTACTTC
NA | NA | TRBJ1-5 | TRBV25-1 | CASSRGAQAQHF | TGTGCCAGCAGTCGGGGGGCACAAGCCCAGCATTTT
NA | NA | TRBJ2-1 | TRBV29-1 | CSVETGQSYNEQFF | TGCAGCGTTGAAACCGGACAGAGTTACAATGAGCAGTTCTTC
NA | TRBD1 | TRBJ1-2 | TRBV11-2 | CASKGPQTGGHYGYTF | TGTGCCAGCAAAGGACCCCAGACAGGGGGCCACTATGGCTACACCTTC
NA | TRBD2 | TRBJ2-1 | TRBV4-1 | CASSQGGASGRGYNEQFF | TGCGCCAGCAGCCAAGGAGGGGCCAGCGGGAGGGGGTACAATGAGCAGTTCTTC
NA | NA | TRBJ1-3 | TRBV7-9 | CASSLRSQGSSGNTIYF | TGTGCCAGCAGCTTAAGATCGCAGGGGAGCTCTGGAAACACCATATATTTT
NA | TRBD1 | TRBJ1-1 | TRBV19 | CASSISGTGWGEAFF | TGTGCCAGTAGTATATCTGGGACAGGCTGGGGTGAAGCTTTCTTT
NA | NA | TRBJ2-3 | TRBV25-1 | CASTRGDLFDTQYF | TGTGCCAGCACAAGGGGGGATTTGTTCGATACGCAGTATTTT
NA | NA | TRBJ1-5 | TRBV7-2 | CASTSALRGNQPQHF | TGTGCCAGCACCTCCGCACTCCGAGGGAATCAGCCCCAGCATTTT
NA | TRBD1 | TRBJ1-1 | TRBV2 | CASSDQGALTEAFF | TGTGCCAGCAGTGATCAGGGGGCATTGACTGAAGCTTTCTTT
NA | NA | TRBJ1-1 | TRBV5-8 | CASSLDPSVMNTEAFF | TGTGCCAGCAGCTTGGATCCGTCCGTTATGAACACTGAAGCTTTCTTT
NA | NA | TRBJ1-3 | TRBV21-1 | CASRLSVATTRRNTIYF | TGTGCCAGCAGACTGTCAGTAGCTACAACACGACGAAACACCATATATTTT
NA | NA | TRBJ1-2 | TRBV7-9 | CASSPEVYGYTF | TGTGCCAGCAGCCCGGAGGTCTATGGCTACACCTTC